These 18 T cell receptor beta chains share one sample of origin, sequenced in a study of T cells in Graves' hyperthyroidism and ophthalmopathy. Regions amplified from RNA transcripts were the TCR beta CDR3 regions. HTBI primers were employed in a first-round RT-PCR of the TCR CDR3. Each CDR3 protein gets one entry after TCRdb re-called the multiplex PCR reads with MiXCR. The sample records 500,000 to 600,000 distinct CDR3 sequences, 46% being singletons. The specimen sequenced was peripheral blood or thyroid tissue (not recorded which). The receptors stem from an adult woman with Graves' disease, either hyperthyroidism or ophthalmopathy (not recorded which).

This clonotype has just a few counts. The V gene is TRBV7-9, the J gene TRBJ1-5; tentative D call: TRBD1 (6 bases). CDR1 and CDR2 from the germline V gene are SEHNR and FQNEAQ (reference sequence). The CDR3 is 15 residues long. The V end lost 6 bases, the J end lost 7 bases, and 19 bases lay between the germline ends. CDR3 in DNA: TGTGCCAGCAGTTTGGCGCAGGGGCCCGCACAGCCCCAGCATTTT. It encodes CASSLAQGPAQPQHF. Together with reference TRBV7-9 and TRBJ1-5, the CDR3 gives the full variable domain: DTGVSQNPRHKITKRGQNVTFRCDPISEHNRLYWYRQTLGQGPEFLTYFQNEAQLEKSRLLSDRFSAERPKGSFSTLEIQRTEQGDSAMYLCASSLAQGPAQPQHFGDGTRLSIL.

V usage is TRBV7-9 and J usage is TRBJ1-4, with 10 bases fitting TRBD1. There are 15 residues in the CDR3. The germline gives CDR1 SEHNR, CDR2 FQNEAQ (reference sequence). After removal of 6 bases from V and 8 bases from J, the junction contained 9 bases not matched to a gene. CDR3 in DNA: TGTGCCAGCAGATCCGGGACAGGGGAGGACGAAAAACTGTTTTTT. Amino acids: CASRSGTGEDEKLFF.

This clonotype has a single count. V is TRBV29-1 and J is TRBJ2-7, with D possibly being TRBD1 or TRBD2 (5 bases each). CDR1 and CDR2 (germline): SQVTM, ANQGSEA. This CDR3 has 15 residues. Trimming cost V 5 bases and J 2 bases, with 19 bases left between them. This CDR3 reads CSVFTGTARTYEQYF. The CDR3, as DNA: TGCAGCGTTTTTACGGGGACGGCGAGAACCTACGAGCAGTACTTC.

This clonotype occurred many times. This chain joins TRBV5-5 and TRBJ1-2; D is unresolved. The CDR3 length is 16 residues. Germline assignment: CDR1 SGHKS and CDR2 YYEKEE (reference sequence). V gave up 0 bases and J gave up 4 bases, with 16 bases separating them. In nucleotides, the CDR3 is TGTGCCAGCAGCTTGGAGGCTGCCCTGGTATTCTATGGCTACACCTTC. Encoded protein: CASSLEAALVFYGYTF.

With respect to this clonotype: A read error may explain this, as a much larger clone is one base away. The CDR3 reads CASRPGAKTSEQYF. DNA for the CDR3: TGTGCCAGCAGGCCGGGAGCAAAGACCTCCGAGCAGTACTTC. The chain carries TRBV7-9 and TRBJ2-7; weak D call: TRBD2 (6 bases). The V gene lost 6 bases and the J gene lost 6 bases, with 18 bases spanning the gap. Germline loops: CDR1 SEHNR, CDR2 FQNEAQ (reference sequence). The CDR3 length is 14 residues.

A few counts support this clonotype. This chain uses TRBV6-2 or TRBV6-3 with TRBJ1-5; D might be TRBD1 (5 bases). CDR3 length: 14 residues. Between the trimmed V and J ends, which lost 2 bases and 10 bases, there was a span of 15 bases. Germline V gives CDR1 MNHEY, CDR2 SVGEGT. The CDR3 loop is CASSYRDGVPPQHF. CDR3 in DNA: TGTGCCAGCAGTTACCGGGACGGAGTGCCCCCCCAGCATTTT.

CDR3 residues: CASSRQARDEQYF. CDR3 nucleotide sequence: TGTGCCAGCAGCCGACAAGCACGGGACGAGCAGTACTTC. The chain couples TRBV7-2 to TRBJ2-7; D gene uncertain. The germline V gene has CDR1 SGHTA and CDR2 FQGNSA. The V gene lost 5 bases and the J gene lost 5 bases, with 13 bases spanning the gap. The CDR3 is 13 amino acids.

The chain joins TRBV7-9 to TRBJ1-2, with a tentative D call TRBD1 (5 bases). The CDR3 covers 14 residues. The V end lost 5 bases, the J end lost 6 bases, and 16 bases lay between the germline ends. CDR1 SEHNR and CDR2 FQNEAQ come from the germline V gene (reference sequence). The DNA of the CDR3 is TGTGCCAGCAGCCTCGGTGTAGGGGACGATGGCTACACCTTC. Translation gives CASSLGVGDDGYTF.

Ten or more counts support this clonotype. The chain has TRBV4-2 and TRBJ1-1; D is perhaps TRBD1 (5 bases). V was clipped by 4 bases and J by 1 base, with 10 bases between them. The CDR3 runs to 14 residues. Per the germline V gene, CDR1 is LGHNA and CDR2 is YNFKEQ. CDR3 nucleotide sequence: TGTGCCAGCAGCCGGGAGGACACGAACACTGAAGCTTTCTTT. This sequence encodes CASSREDTNTEAFF.

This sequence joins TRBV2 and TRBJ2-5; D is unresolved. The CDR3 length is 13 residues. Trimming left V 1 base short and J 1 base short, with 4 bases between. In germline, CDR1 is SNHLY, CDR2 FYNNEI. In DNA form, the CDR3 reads TGTGCCAGCAGTGAAGACAGCCAAGAGACCCAGTACTTC. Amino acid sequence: CASSEDSQETQYF.

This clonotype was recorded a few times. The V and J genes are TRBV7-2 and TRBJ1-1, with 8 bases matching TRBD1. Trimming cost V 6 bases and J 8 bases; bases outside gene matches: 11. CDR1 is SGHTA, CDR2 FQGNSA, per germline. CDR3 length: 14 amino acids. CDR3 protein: CASSGRQGLSEAFF. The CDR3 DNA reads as TGTGCCAGCAGTGGGAGACAGGGGCTATCGGAAGCTTTCTTT.

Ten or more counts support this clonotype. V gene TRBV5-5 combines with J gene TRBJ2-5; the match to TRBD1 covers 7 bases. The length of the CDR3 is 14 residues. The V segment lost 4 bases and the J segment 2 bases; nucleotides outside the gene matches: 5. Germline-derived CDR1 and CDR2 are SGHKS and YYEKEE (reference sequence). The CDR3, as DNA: TGTGCCAGCAGCAGGGACAGCACTCAAGAGACCCAGTACTTC. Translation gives CASSRDSTQETQYF.

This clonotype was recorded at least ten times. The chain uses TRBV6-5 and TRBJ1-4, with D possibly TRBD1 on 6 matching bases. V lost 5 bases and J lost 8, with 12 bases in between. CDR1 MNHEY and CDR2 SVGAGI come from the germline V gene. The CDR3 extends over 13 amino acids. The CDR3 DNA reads TGTGCCAGCAGTCACAGGGTTGGGGAAAAACTGTTTTTT. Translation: CASSHRVGEKLFF.

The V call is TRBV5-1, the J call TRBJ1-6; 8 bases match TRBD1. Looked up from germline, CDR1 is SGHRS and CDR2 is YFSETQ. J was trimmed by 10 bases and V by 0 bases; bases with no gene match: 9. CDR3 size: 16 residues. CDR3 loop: CASSLEGRGPRSPLHF. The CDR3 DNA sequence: TGCGCCAGCAGCTTGGAAGGCAGGGGGCCTCGGTCACCCCTCCACTTT.

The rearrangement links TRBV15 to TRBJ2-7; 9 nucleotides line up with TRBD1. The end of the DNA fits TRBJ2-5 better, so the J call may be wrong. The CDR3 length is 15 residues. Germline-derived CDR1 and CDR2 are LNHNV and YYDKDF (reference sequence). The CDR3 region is CATSRAGQGGETQYF. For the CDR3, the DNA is TGTGCCACCAGCAGAGCGGGACAGGGAGGAGAGACCCAGTACTTC.

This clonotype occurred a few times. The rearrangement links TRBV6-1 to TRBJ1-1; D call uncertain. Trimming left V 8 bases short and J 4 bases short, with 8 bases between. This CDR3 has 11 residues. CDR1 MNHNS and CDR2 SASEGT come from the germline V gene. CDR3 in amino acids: CASEASTEAFF. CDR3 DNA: TGTGCCAGCGAGGCGAGCACTGAAGCTTTCTTT.

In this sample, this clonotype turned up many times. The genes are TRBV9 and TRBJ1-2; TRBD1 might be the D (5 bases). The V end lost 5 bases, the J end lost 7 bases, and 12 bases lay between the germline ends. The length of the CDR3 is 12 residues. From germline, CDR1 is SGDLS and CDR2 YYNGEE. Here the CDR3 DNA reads TGTGCCAGCAGTGTCCCAGGGCCTGGCTACACCTTC. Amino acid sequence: CASSVPGPGYTF. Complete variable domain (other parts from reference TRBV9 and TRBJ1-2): DSGVTQTPKHLITATGQRVTLRCSPRSGDLSVYWYQQSLDQGLQFLIQYYNGEERAKGNILERFSAQQFPDLHSELNLSSLELGDSALYFCASSVPGPGYTFGSGTRLTVV.

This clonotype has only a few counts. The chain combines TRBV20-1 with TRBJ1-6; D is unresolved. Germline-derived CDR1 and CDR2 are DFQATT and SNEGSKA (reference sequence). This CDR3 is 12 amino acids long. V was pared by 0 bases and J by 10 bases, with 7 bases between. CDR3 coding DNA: TGCAGTGCTAGAGATACGGGGTCACCCCTCCACTTT. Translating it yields CSARDTGSPLHF.